Reported below is one TCR beta chain. The data are from a study of cytomegalovirus exposure and HLA in healthy donors. Whole-study context: The study placed 80% to 90% of its approximately 380 genotyped donors in the Caucasian-associated ancestry cluster.

The primer mix had 60 Vbeta and 13 Jbeta primers. TCRdb keeps only in-frame clones here, not all; method: immunoSEQ multiplex PCR. The sample includes around 150,000 clones, around 80% seen only once; the top ten take roughly 6.7%. What was sequenced was PBMCs. The clonotype originates from a man aged 45-65 years in good health and CMV-seropositive.

The CDR3 reads CASSLGGRGETQYF. In DNA form, the CDR3 reads TGTGCCAGCAGTTTGGGGGGGCGTGGAGAGACCCAGTACTTC. V and J are TRBV27 and TRBJ2-5, with D possibly matching TRBD2 (7 bases). The germline V and J ends were trimmed by 3 bases and 4 bases, with 12 bases remaining between them. From germline, CDR1 is MNHEY and CDR2 SMNVEV (reference sequence). This CDR3 has 14 amino acids.